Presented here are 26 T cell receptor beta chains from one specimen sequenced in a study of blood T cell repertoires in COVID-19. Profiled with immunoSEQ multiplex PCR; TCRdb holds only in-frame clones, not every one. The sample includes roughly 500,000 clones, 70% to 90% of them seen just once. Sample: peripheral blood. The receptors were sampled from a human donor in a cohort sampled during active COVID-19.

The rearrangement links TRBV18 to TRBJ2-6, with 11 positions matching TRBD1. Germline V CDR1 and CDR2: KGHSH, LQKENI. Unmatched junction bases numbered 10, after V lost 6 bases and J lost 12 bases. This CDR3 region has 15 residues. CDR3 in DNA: TGTGCCAGCTCGTCGGGACAGGGGGGCCTGTCCGTCCTGACTTTC. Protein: CASSSGQGGLSVLTF. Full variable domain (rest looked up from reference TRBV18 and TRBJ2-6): NAGVMQNPRHLVRRRGQEARLRCSPMKGHSHVYWYRQLPEEGLKFMVYLQKENIIDESGMPKERFSAEFPKEGPSILRIQQVVRGDSAAYFCASSSGQGGLSVLTFGAGSRLTVL.

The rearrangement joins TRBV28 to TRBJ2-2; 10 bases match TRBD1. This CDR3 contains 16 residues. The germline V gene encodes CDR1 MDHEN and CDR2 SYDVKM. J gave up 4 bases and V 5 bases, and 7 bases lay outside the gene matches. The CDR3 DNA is TGTGCCAGCAGTCGGGACAGGGGCCGGGGCACCGGGGAGCTGTTTTTT. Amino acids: CASSRDRGRGTGELFF.

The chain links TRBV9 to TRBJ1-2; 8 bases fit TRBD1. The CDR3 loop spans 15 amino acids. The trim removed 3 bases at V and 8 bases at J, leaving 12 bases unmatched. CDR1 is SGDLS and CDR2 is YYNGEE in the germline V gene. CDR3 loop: CASSASTGGLFGYTF. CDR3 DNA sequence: TGTGCCAGCAGCGCCAGTACAGGGGGTTTGTTCGGCTACACCTTC.

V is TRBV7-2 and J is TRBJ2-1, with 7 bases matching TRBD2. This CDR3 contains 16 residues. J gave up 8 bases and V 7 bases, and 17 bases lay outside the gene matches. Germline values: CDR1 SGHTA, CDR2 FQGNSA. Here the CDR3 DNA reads TGTGCCAGCACCCCCCAAGGGGCGGGAGTCAGGGATGAGCAGTTCTTC. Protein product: CASTPQGAGVRDEQFF. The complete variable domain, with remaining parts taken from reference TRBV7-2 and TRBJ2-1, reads GAGVSQSPSNKVTEKGKDVELRCDPISGHTALYWYRQSLGQGLEFLIYFQGNSAPDKSGLPSDRFSAERTGGSVSTLTIQRTQQEDSAVYLCASTPQGAGVRDEQFFGPGTRLTVL.

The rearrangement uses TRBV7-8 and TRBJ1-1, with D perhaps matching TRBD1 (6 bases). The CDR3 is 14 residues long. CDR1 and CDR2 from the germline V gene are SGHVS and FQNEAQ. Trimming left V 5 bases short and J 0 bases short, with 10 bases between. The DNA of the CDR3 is TGTGCCAGCAGCAGGGGGGGAGTGAACACTGAAGCTTTCTTT. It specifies CASSRGGVNTEAFF.

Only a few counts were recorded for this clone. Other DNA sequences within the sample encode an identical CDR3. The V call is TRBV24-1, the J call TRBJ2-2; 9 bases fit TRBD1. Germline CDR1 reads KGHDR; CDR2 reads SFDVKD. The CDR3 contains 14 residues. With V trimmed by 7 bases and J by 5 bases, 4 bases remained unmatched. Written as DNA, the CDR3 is TGTGCCACCAGCACAGGGGGCGGAACCGGGGAGCTGTTTTTT. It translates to CATSTGGGTGELFF.

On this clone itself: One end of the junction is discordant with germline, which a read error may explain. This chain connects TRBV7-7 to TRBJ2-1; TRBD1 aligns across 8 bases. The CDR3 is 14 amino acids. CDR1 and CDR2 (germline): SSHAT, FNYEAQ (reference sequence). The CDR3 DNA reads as TGTGCTAGCAGCTTAGCAGGGGGCACGACTGAGCAGTTCTTC. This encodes CASSLAGGTTEQFF.

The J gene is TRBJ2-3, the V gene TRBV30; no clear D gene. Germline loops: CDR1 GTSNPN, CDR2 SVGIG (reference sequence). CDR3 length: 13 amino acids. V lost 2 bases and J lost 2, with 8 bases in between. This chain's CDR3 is CAWSISFTDTQYF. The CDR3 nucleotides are TGTGCCTGGAGTATTAGTTTCACAGATACGCAGTATTTT.

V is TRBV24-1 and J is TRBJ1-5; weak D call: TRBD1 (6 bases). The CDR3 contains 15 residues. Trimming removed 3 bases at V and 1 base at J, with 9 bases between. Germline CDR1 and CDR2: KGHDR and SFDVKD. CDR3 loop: CATSDNRASNQPQHF. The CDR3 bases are TGTGCCACCAGTGATAACAGGGCGAGCAATCAGCCCCAGCATTTT.

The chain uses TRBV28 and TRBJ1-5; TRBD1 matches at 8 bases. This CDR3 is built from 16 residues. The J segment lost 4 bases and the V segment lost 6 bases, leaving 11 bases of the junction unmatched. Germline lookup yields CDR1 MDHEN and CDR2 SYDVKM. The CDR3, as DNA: TGTGCCAGCAGCGACGCAGGACAGGGTGGGAATCAGCCCCAGCATTTT. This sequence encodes CASSDAGQGGNQPQHF.

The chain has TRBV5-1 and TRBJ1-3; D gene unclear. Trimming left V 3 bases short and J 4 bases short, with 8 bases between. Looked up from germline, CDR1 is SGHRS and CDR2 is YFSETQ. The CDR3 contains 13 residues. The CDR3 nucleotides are TGCGCCAGCAGCTCTCCACAGGGAAACACCATATATTTT. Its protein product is CASSSPQGNTIYF.

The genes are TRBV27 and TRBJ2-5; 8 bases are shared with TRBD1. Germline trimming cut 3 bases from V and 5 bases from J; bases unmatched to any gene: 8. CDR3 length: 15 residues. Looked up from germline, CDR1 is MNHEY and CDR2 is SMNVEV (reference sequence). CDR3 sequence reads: CASSFSQGAAETQYF. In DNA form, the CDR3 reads TGTGCCAGCAGTTTTTCCCAGGGGGCGGCGGAGACCCAGTACTTC.

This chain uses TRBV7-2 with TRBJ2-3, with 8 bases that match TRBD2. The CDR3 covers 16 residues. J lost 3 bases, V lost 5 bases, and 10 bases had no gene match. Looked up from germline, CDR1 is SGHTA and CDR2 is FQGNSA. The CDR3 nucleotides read TGTGCCAGCAGCCCGGTGAGCGGGAGACCGACAGATACGCAGTATTTT. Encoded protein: CASSPVSGRPTDTQYF.

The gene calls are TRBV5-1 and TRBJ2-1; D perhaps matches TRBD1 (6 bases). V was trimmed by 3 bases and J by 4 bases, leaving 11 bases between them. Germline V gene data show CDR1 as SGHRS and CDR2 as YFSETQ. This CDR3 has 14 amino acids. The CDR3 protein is CASSSGQKYNEQFF. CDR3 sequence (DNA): TGCGCCAGCAGCTCCGGACAGAAATACAATGAGCAGTTCTTC. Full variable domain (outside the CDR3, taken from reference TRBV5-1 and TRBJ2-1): KAGVTQTPRYLIKTRGQQVTLSCSPISGHRSVSWYQQTPGQGLQFLFEYFSETQRNKGNFPGRFSGRQFSNSRSEMNVSTLELGDSALYLCASSSGQKYNEQFFGPGTRLTVL.

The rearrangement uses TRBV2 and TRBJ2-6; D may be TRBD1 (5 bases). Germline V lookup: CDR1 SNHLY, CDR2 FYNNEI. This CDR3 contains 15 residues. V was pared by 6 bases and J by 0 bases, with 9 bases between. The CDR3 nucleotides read TGTGCCAGCAGCCTGACAGACTCTGGGGCCAACGTCCTGACTTTC. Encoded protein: CASSLTDSGANVLTF.

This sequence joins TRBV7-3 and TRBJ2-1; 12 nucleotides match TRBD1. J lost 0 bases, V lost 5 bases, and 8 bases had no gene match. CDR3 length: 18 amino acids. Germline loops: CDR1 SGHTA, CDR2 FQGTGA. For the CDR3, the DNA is TGTGCCAGCAGCCGCCGGGACAGGGGGCAAAGCTCCTACAATGAGCAGTTCTTC. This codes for CASSRRDRGQSSYNEQFF.

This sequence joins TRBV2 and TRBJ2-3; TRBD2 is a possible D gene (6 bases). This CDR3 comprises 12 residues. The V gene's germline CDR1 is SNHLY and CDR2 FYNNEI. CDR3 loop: CACREDADTQYF. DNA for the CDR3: TGTGCATGCAGGGAGGACGCAGATACGCAGTATTTT.

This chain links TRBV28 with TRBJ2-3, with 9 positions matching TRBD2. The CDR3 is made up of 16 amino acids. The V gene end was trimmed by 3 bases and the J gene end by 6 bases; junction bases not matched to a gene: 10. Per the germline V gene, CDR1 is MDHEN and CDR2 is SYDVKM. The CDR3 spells CASSFQTSGRGDTQYF. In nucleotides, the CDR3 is TGTGCCAGCAGTTTTCAGACTAGCGGCCGAGGGGATACGCAGTATTTT.

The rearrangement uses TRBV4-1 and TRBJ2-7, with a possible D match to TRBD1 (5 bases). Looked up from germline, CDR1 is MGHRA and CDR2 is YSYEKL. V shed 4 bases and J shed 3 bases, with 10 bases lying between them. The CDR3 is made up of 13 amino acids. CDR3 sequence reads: CASSLDSLYEQYF. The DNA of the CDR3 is TGCGCCAGCAGCCTTGACAGCCTCTACGAGCAGTACTTC.

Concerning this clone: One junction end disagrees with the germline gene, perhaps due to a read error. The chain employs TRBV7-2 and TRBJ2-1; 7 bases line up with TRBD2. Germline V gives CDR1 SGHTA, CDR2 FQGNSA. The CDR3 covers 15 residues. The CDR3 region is CASSLGGGSHNGQFF. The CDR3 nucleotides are TGTGCCAGCAGCTTAGGTGGCGGGAGCCACAATGGGCAGTTCTTC.

CDR3 amino acids: CAITQGQTNTEAFF. CDR3 bases: TGTGCCATCACCCAAGGACAGACTAACACTGAAGCTTTCTTT. The V gene is TRBV10-3, the J gene TRBJ1-1, with a possible D match to TRBD1 (6 bases). CDR1 and CDR2 from the germline V gene are ENHRY and SYGVKD. Trimming shortened V by 7 bases and J by 2 bases, and 14 bases separated the two germline ends. CDR3 length: 14 amino acids.

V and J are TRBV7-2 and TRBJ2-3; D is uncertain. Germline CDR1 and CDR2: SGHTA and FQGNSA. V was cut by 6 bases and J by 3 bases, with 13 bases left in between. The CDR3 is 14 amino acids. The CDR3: CASSLWFRTDTQYF. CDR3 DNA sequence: TGTGCCAGCAGTTTGTGGTTTAGAACAGATACGCAGTATTTT.

CDR3 sequence reads: CSASGTGGEMVYGYTF. CDR3 bases: TGCAGTGCTAGTGGGACAGGGGGCGAAATGGTCTATGGCTACACCTTC. This chain links TRBV20-1 with TRBJ1-2, with 12 nucleotides matching TRBD1. The germline CDR1 and CDR2 sequences are DFQATT and SNEGSKA (reference sequence). This CDR3 has 16 amino acids. The ends lost 3 bases at V and 4 bases at J; junction bases unmatched: 9.

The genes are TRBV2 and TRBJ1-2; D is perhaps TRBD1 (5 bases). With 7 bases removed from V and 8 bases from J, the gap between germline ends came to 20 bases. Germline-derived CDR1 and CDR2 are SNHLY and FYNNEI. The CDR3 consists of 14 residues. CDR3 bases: TGTGCCAGCATGGGCAGGGCCAAGGTCTACGGCTACACCTTC. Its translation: CASMGRAKVYGYTF.

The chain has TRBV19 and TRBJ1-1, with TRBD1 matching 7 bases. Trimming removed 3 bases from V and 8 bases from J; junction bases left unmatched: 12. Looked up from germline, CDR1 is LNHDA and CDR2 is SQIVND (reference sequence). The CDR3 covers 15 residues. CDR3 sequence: CASSIQNTGVTEAFF. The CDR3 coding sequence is TGTGCCAGTAGTATCCAGAATACAGGGGTGACCGAAGCTTTCTTT.

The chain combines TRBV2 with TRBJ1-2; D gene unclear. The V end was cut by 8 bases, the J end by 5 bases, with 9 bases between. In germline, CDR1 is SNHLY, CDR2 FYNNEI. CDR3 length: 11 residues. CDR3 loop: CASARGYGYTF. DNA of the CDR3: TGTGCCAGCGCTCGGGGTTATGGCTACACCTTC.